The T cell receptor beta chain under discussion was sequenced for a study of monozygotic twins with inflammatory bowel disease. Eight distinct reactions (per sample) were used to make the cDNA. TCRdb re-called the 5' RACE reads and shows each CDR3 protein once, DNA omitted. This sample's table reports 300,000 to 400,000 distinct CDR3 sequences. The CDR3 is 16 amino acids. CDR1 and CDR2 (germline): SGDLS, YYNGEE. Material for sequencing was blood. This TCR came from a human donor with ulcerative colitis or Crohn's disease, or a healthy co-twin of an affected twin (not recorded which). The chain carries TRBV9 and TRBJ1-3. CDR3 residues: CASSVERTISGNTIYF.